What follows are 30 T cell receptor beta chains derived from one specimen sequenced in a study of blood T cell repertoires in COVID-19 (dated by TCRdb to 2020 to 2021). The protocol used for the library was the immunoSEQ multiplex PCR assay. Sourced from immuneACCESS, this table was stored by TCRdb with only in-frame sequences that have V and J called. A share of the clones is absent; for the studies checked, an unresolved V gene accounts for under half, and the remainder has no known explanation. Across this sample there are 250,000 to 300,000 clones, with 90% seen only once. The biggest ten clones account for around 1.9% of the sample. Sequenced sample: peripheral blood. Receptor source: a woman in her sixties with COVID-19, enrolled during active disease.

The chain uses TRBV29-1 and TRBJ1-4; D is unclear. This CDR3 comprises 13 residues. Germline loops: CDR1 SQVTM, CDR2 ANQGSEA. The V end was cut by 2 bases, the J end by 10 bases, with 14 bases between. CDR3 residues: CSVEKTGVGKLFF. The CDR3 DNA reads TGCAGCGTTGAAAAGACTGGAGTGGGAAAACTGTTTTTT.

The rearrangement joins TRBV6-1 to TRBJ1-2; D unclear. The CDR3 is 16 residues long. Germline V gene lookup returns CDR1 MNHNS and CDR2 SASEGT. Deletions cut 0 bases from V and 4 bases from J, with 15 bases between. CDR3: CASSEAKGVSSYGYTF. CDR3 nucleotides: TGTGCCAGCAGTGAAGCGAAGGGAGTCTCTTCCTATGGCTACACCTTC.

This chain uses TRBV10-3 with TRBJ2-3, with 14 bases matching TRBD2. The CDR3 consists of 16 residues. Trimming removed 6 bases from V and 1 base from J; junction bases left unmatched: 3. CDR1 ENHRY and CDR2 SYGVKD come from the germline V gene. The chain's CDR3 is CAISSGLAGGTDTQYF. DNA for the CDR3: TGTGCCATCAGCTCGGGACTAGCGGGGGGCACAGATACGCAGTATTTT.

The chain recombines TRBV13 with TRBJ2-1, with 9 bases that match TRBD1. The CDR3 runs to 16 residues. The germline gives CDR1 PRHDT, CDR2 FYEKMQ (reference sequence). Losses at the gene ends were 0 bases for V and 3 bases for J; bases not matched to a gene: 3. The CDR3 DNA reads as TGTGCCAGCAGCTTAGGGGGACAGGGTCTCTACAATGAGCAGTTCTTC. Its protein product is CASSLGGQGLYNEQFF.

This rearrangement joins TRBV27 to TRBJ1-1, with D possibly being TRBD1 (6 bases). CDR1 is MNHEY, CDR2 SMNVEV, per germline (reference sequence). The CDR3 totals 16 residues. The V gene lost 4 bases and the J gene lost 7 bases, with 22 bases spanning the gap. CDR3 bases: TGTGCCAGCAGTTCCCACCTGAGACAGGTTCAATATGAAGCTTTCTTT. Protein: CASSSHLRQVQYEAFF.

As regards this clone: The sample contains more than one DNA sequence encoding this CDR3. CDR3 nucleotide sequence: TGTGCCAGCTCACCAGGACAGGGTGAGGCTTTCTTT. It is translated as CASSPGQGEAFF. The chain recombines TRBV18 with TRBJ1-1, with TRBD1 identical over 8 bases. Germline CDR1 is KGHSH and CDR2 is LQKENI. The ends lost 2 bases at V and 11 bases at J; junction bases unmatched: 4. There are 12 residues in the CDR3.

This sequence joins TRBV19 and TRBJ1-3; 7 bases map to TRBD1. Germline CDR1 reads LNHDA; CDR2 reads SQIVND (reference sequence). The CDR3 extends over 15 amino acids. V was pared by 8 bases and J by 0 bases, with 7 bases of the junction left unmatched. CDR3 protein: CASEQGLSSGNTIYF. In DNA, the CDR3 is TGTGCCAGTGAACAGGGGTTGAGCTCTGGAAACACCATATATTTT.

The rearrangement joins TRBV4-2 to TRBJ1-3; D perhaps matches TRBD1 (5 bases). Per germline, CDR1 LGHNA and CDR2 YNFKEQ. This CDR3 contains 16 residues. Trimming pared 4 bases from V and 2 bases from J, leaving 15 bases between. CDR3: CASSLWGGSTGNTIYF. In DNA form, the CDR3 reads TGTGCCAGCAGCCTCTGGGGGGGGAGCACTGGAAACACCATATATTTT.

The chain links TRBV3-1 (or the pseudogene TRBV3-2) to TRBJ2-3; TRBD1 matches at 7 bases. J was trimmed by 2 bases and V by 6 bases; bases with no gene match: 8. The CDR3 is made up of 15 amino acids. Germline lookup yields CDR1 LGHDT and CDR2 YNNKEL (reference sequence). CDR3 amino acids: CASSPGGMDTDTQYF. In DNA, the CDR3 is TGTGCCAGCAGTCCAGGGGGTATGGACACAGATACGCAGTATTTT.

The V gene is TRBV5-1, the J gene TRBJ1-6; 7 bases map to TRBD1. Looked up from germline, CDR1 is SGHRS and CDR2 is YFSETQ. Trimming cost V 4 bases and J 5 bases; bases outside gene matches: 18. The CDR3 runs 19 residues. The CDR3 loop reads CASSPLRTGNLMDNSPLHF. The CDR3 DNA follows: TGCGCCAGCAGCCCCCTGCGGACAGGAAATCTGATGGATAATTCACCCCTCCACTTT.

The rearrangement links TRBV19 to TRBJ1-2, with a tentative D call TRBD1 (6 bases). Trimming took 2 bases from V and 7 from J, leaving 11 bases between them. The germline V gene has CDR1 LNHDA and CDR2 SQIVND (reference sequence). The CDR3 runs 13 residues. CDR3 amino acids: CASSIQGPGGYTF. For the CDR3, the DNA is TGTGCCAGTAGTATACAGGGGCCGGGTGGCTACACCTTC.

This clone showed up just a few times. The rearrangement links TRBV2 to TRBJ1-1; maybe TRBD1 (5 bases). This CDR3 is 14 amino acids long. From germline, CDR1 is SNHLY and CDR2 FYNNEI. V lost 3 bases to trimming and J lost 5 bases, with 13 bases between them. CDR3 sequence reads: CASSDPGGKTEAFF. The CDR3 region has the DNA TGTGCCAGCAGTGATCCCGGGGGAAAGACTGAAGCTTTCTTT.

The rearrangement uses TRBV3-1 (or the pseudogene TRBV3-2) and TRBJ2-1, with TRBD2 as a possible D gene (6 bases). Trimming took off 3 bases at V and 9 bases at J, with 12 bases between the two ends. CDR1 is LGHDT and CDR2 is YNNKEL in the germline V gene (reference sequence). The CDR3 is 13 amino acids. The CDR3 here is CASSQTSGGEQFF. The DNA of the CDR3 is TGTGCCAGCAGCCAGACCTCCGGGGGTGAGCAGTTCTTC.

The V gene is TRBV29-1, the J gene TRBJ1-1; no reliable D call. From germline, CDR1 is SQVTM and CDR2 ANQGSEA. The ends were cut back, 6 bases at V and 5 bases at J, with 10 bases in the middle. The CDR3 extends over 11 amino acids. The CDR3 DNA is TGCAGCGTACCATTTGAGACTGAAGCTTTCTTT. Translation gives CSVPFETEAFF.

The chain is built from TRBV6-2 or TRBV6-3 and TRBJ1-5; maybe TRBD1 (5 bases). In germline, CDR1 is MNHEY, CDR2 SVGEGT. Trimming stripped 6 bases from V and 3 bases from J, with 21 bases between. This CDR3 has 17 amino acids. The CDR3 protein is CASSPRRQEGLNQPQHF. CDR3 bases: TGTGCCAGCAGCCCACGTAGGCAGGAGGGGCTCAATCAGCCCCAGCATTTT.

The rearrangement links TRBV9 to TRBJ1-4; 9 bases are shared with TRBD1. V was clipped by 0 bases and J by 5 bases; unmatched bases: 5. CDR3 length: 16 residues. The germline gives CDR1 SGDLS, CDR2 YYNGEE. DNA for the CDR3: TGTGCCAGCAGCGTAGACCCCGGACAGGGGAATGAAAAACTGTTTTTT. Translating it yields CASSVDPGQGNEKLFF.

The V gene is TRBV5-1, the J gene TRBJ2-4; 7 nucleotides match TRBD1. V shed 0 bases and J 4 bases; nucleotides not matched to a gene: 10. This CDR3 has 17 amino acids. In germline, CDR1 is SGHRS, CDR2 YFSETQ. The CDR3 loop reads CASSLVSVRDSKNIQYF. In nucleotides, the CDR3 is TGCGCCAGCAGCTTGGTTTCGGTTCGGGACAGTAAAAACATTCAGTACTTC. The variable domain in full, completed from reference TRBV5-1 and TRBJ2-4, reads KAGVTQTPRYLIKTRGQQVTLSCSPISGHRSVSWYQQTPGQGLQFLFEYFSETQRNKGNFPGRFSGRQFSNSRSEMNVSTLELGDSALYLCASSLVSVRDSKNIQYFGAGTRLSVL.

V usage is TRBV3-1 (or the pseudogene TRBV3-2) and J usage is TRBJ1-2, with 8 bases identical to TRBD1. J was trimmed by 8 bases and V by 1 base; bases with no gene match: 6. The CDR3 has 14 residues. Germline V gene lookup returns CDR1 LGHDT and CDR2 YNNKEL (reference sequence). CDR3 sequence reads: CASSQVPGTGGYTF. As DNA, the CDR3 is TGTGCCAGCAGCCAAGTTCCAGGGACAGGCGGCTACACCTTC.

This sequence joins TRBV5-1 and TRBJ1-4; no firm D call. The CDR3 has 17 residues. V dropped 0 bases and J dropped 4 bases, with 16 bases sitting between them. CDR1 SGHRS and CDR2 YFSETQ come from the germline V gene. CDR3 DNA: TGCGCCAGCAGCTTGGGTTCGGGGAGACTGGGTAATGAAAAACTGTTTTTT. It yields the protein CASSLGSGRLGNEKLFF.

The chain joins TRBV9 to TRBJ2-1, with D tentatively TRBD1 (5 bases). Germline CDR1 reads SGDLS; CDR2 reads YYNGEE. V was shortened by 3 bases and J by 4 bases, with 14 bases between the two germline ends. CDR3 length: 15 residues. CDR3 amino acids: CASSATGAPYNEQFF. CDR3 sequence (DNA): TGTGCCAGCAGCGCCACAGGAGCCCCTTACAATGAGCAGTTCTTC.

The sample holds one count of this clone. The chain is built from TRBV5-1 and TRBJ2-2; 10 bases are shared with TRBD2. Germline trimming cut 2 bases from V and 4 bases from J; bases unmatched to any gene: 2. Germline-derived CDR1 and CDR2 are SGHRS and YFSETQ. This CDR3 spans 15 amino acids. CDR3 loop: CASSLAGGTTGELFF. The CDR3 DNA sequence: TGCGCCAGCAGCTTAGCGGGGGGGACCACCGGGGAGCTGTTTTTT.

This chain uses TRBV10-2 with TRBJ2-7; 8 bases line up with TRBD2. The CDR3 sequence is 15 residues long. V dropped 2 bases and J dropped 2; count of bases not matched to a gene: 5. Per germline, CDR1 WSHSY and CDR2 SAAADI. For the CDR3, the DNA is TGCGCCAGCAGTGAGCAGCGGGGGACCCCCTACGAGCAGTACTTC. It yields the protein CASSEQRGTPYEQYF.

The genes are TRBV5-6 and TRBJ1-6; TRBD1 matches at 10 bases. Trimming removed 0 bases from V and 5 bases from J; junction bases left unmatched: 2. This CDR3 comprises 16 residues. Germline V gene lookup returns CDR1 SGHDT and CDR2 YYEEEE. The chain's CDR3 is CASSLVGTGDNSPLHF. CDR3 nucleotide sequence: TGTGCCAGCAGCTTGGTTGGGACAGGGGATAATTCACCCCTCCACTTT.

A few counts support this clone. The genes are TRBV4-1 and TRBJ2-6; D gene unclear. CDR1 and CDR2 (germline): MGHRA, YSYEKL. The CDR3 consists of 16 residues. Trimming cost V 4 bases and J 0 bases, with 10 bases left between them. CDR3 region: CASSPSRNSGANVLTF. For the CDR3, the DNA is TGCGCCAGCAGCCCCTCGAGGAACTCTGGGGCCAACGTCCTGACTTTC.

The CDR3 sequence: CASSLTSGGPGTSGTHPFTDTQYF. The CDR3 bases are TGTGCCAGCAGCTTAACTTCCGGGGGCCCCGGGACTAGCGGGACTCATCCATTCACAGATACGCAGTATTTT. J is TRBJ2-3 and V is TRBV7-3; 13 bases align to TRBD2. The CDR3 is 24 residues long. With V trimmed by 0 bases and J by 2 bases, 23 bases remained unmatched. The germline CDR1 and CDR2 sequences are SGHTA and FQGTGA.

About this clone itself: An end of the junction does not agree with germline; a read error may underlie this. The chain combines TRBV15 with TRBJ2-7; the D gene is possibly TRBD2 (6 bases). CDR1 LNHNV and CDR2 YYDKDF come from the germline V gene (reference sequence). This CDR3 comprises 12 residues. Here the CDR3 reads CATSRPTGGRDF. The CDR3 nucleotides are TGTGCCACCAGCAGGCCGACCGGGGGAAGGGACTTC.

This clone was seen once. The V gene is TRBV5-1, the J gene TRBJ2-1; 9 bases align to TRBD2. The V segment lost 0 bases and the J segment 9 bases; nucleotides outside the gene matches: 10. Germline V gene data show CDR1 as SGHRS and CDR2 as YFSETQ. There are 16 residues in the CDR3. CDR3 amino acids: CASSLAAGGPTGEQFF. CDR3 DNA sequence: TGCGCCAGCAGCTTGGCCGCGGGGGGGCCGACGGGTGAGCAGTTCTTC.

The chain uses TRBV5-1 and TRBJ2-5, with a tentative D call TRBD1 (6 bases). The CDR3 contains 14 residues. V was trimmed by 2 bases and J by 3 bases, leaving 11 bases between them. Germline V CDR1 and CDR2: SGHRS, YFSETQ. CDR3 bases: TGCGCCAGCAGCTTCCAGGGGCGGGAAGAGACCCAGTACTTC. Translating it yields CASSFQGREETQYF.

V gene TRBV7-2 combines with J gene TRBJ1-1; D is perhaps TRBD1 (6 bases). The CDR3 contains 14 residues. V was trimmed by 5 bases and J by 5 bases, leaving 15 bases between them. Germline V gene lookup returns CDR1 SGHTA and CDR2 FQGNSA. The CDR3 DNA reads as TGTGCCAGCAGCGCGCAGGGGTGGAATACTGAAGCTTTCTTT. Amino acid sequence: CASSAQGWNTEAFF.

The chain carries TRBV4-2 and TRBJ1-2; no definite D call. V was shortened by 0 bases and J by 5 bases, with 16 bases between the two germline ends. The CDR3 has 16 residues. Germline loops: CDR1 LGHNA, CDR2 YNFKEQ. The CDR3 protein is CASSQDVTGVSYGYTF. Here the CDR3 DNA reads TGTGCCAGCAGCCAAGACGTTACGGGAGTAAGTTATGGCTACACCTTC.